This passage covers 9 T cell receptor beta chains from one sample sequenced in a study of cytomegalovirus exposure and HLA in healthy donors. With 60 Vbeta and 13 Jbeta primers, the PCR was carried out. Assay: immunoSEQ multiplex PCR; the TCRdb copy retains only in-frame clones and omits some. Seen here are about 200,000 clones, about 85% observed once, and the top ten hold approximately 0.4%. The sequenced sample consisted of PBMCs. The receptors come from a male donor in good health and CMV-seropositive.

This clone was counted between two and nine times. The V gene is TRBV5-1, the J gene TRBJ2-1, with 9 bases that match TRBD2. CDR3 length: 15 residues. V shed 4 bases, J shed 3 bases, and the junction held 5 bases outside the gene matches. CDR1 is SGHRS, CDR2 YFSETQ, per germline. The CDR3 DNA follows: TGCGCCAGCAGCGCCTTAGCGGGAGACTACAATGAGCAGTTCTTC. Amino acid sequence: CASSALAGDYNEQFF.

This chain's CDR3 is CASDRFSGELFF. The CDR3, as DNA: TGTGCCAGTGACAGGTTTTCCGGGGAGCTGTTTTTT. This chain uses TRBV19 with TRBJ2-2, with D perhaps TRBD1 (6 bases). Per the germline V gene, CDR1 is LNHDA and CDR2 is SQIVND (reference sequence). There are 12 residues in the CDR3. Trimming pared 8 bases from V and 6 bases from J, leaving 10 bases between.

This sequence joins TRBV6-5 and TRBJ1-2, with D tentatively TRBD1 (6 bases). The CDR3 runs 14 residues. Between the trimmed V and J ends, which lost 3 bases and 7 bases, there was a span of 15 bases. Germline assignment: CDR1 MNHEY and CDR2 SVGAGI. The CDR3 sequence is CASSYTPGDFGYTF. CDR3 in DNA: TGTGCCAGCAGTTATACTCCAGGGGATTTTGGCTACACCTTC.

The V and J genes are TRBV7-3 and TRBJ2-1; 10 nucleotides agree with TRBD1. In germline, CDR1 is SGHTA, CDR2 FQGTGA. This CDR3 spans 16 amino acids. V lost 5 bases, J lost 3 bases, and 7 bases stayed unmatched. The DNA of the CDR3 is TGTGCCAGCAGCCCCGGGACAGGGGCTAACTACAATGAGCAGTTCTTC. Translation gives CASSPGTGANYNEQFF.

This clone was observed a few times. V is TRBV19 and J is TRBJ1-5; D remains ambiguous. The V and J ends lost 6 bases and 0 bases respectively, with 6 bases between them. This CDR3 contains 13 residues. The germline V gene encodes CDR1 LNHDA and CDR2 SQIVND (reference sequence). The CDR3: CASRVYSNQPQHF. The CDR3 nucleotides read TGTGCCAGTAGGGTCTATAGCAATCAGCCCCAGCATTTT.

The rearrangement uses TRBV5-1 and TRBJ2-3, with TRBD2 matching over 7 bases. This CDR3 spans 15 amino acids. CDR1 is SGHRS and CDR2 is YFSETQ in the germline V gene. V shed 8 bases and J 2 bases; nucleotides not matched to a gene: 11. The DNA of the CDR3 is TGCGCCAGTACTAACGGGACTAATCCCACAGATACGCAGTATTTT. This gives the protein CASTNGTNPTDTQYF.

The chain joins TRBV7-6 to TRBJ1-1; TRBD1 matches 8 bases. With V trimmed by 6 bases and J by 2 bases, 5 bases remained unmatched. The CDR3 length is 14 residues. Looked up from germline, CDR1 is SGHVS and CDR2 is FNYEAQ. This CDR3 is CASSRGQGNTEAFF. The CDR3 region has the DNA TGTGCCAGCAGTCGCGGACAGGGAAACACTGAAGCTTTCTTT.

V and J are TRBV4-1 and TRBJ2-7, with a possible D match to TRBD1 (5 bases). V lost 0 bases and J lost 4, with 16 bases in between. There are 16 residues in the CDR3. CDR1 is MGHRA and CDR2 is YSYEKL in the germline V gene. The CDR3 sequence: CASSQDTGVSRYEQYF. The CDR3 DNA reads TGCGCCAGCAGCCAAGATACAGGAGTGAGTCGGTACGAGCAGTACTTC.

J is TRBJ1-4 and V is TRBV7-8, with 7 positions matching TRBD1. The germline gives CDR1 SGHVS, CDR2 FQNEAQ. J was trimmed by 5 bases and V by 5 bases; bases with no gene match: 5. The CDR3 has 14 amino acids. The CDR3 DNA reads as TGTGCCAGCAGCCGCGGGACAGTGAATGAAAAACTGTTTTTT. Translated, it gives CASSRGTVNEKLFF.